The T cell receptor (beta chain) under discussion was sequenced for a study of cytomegalovirus exposure and HLA in healthy donors (dated by TCRdb to about 2017). Looking at the study overall: In an earlier analysis of around 540 of the donors, 276 Gb of sequence data and about 110 million unique TCR beta sequences from about 180 million T cells were reported. High-throughput TCR immunosequencing, statistical association of individual TCRs with disease status, and machine learning were combined to predict cytomegalovirus infection status. HLA typing included class I and class II loci at four-digit resolution. Across 398 genotyped donors of the cohort, an average of about 250,000 unique TCR beta nucleotide sequences per donor were sequenced, and 15% to 20% of those sequences were non-productive. A later genetic analysis used genome-wide SNP genotypes for about 60% of the roughly 670 donors, treating that subset as a discovery cohort. A handful of DR-DQ haplotypes were handled as single units for association and clustering because linkage in the cohort was strong. Typing coverage varied by locus: about 620-630 donors for A, B, C, DRB1 and DQB1; more than 500 for DQA1; nearly 610 for DPA1; roughly 450 for DPB1. A separate validation cohort of some 130 different subjects was used in addition to the roughly 670-subject first cohort. The aim of the study was to test whether cataloging public T cell receptors could identify signatures of past pathogen exposure. Every discovery cohort repertoire had been produced on one sequencing platform. Donor age, sex, ethnicity and CMV serostatus were compiled together with the repertoire data. Rather than drawing on any new phenotypic data, the later analysis identified candidate immune exposures from TCR beta sequences and the way those sequences occurred across donors. In an earlier analysis of 587 of the donors, high-throughput TCR beta sequencing was used to judge whether each TCR beta V gene segment behaved as functional or pseudogenic. An early release covering approximately 600 HLA-typed donors comprised about 290 gigabases of sequencing data and around 85 million unique TCR sequences. Of the approximately 400 genotyped donors, 75% to 85% were placed in the genetic ancestry cluster associated with self-reported Caucasian donors. The study profiled the T cell repertoires of hundreds of subjects by immunosequencing and related them to cytomegalovirus serostatus. A later analysis re-examined previously published TCR beta repertoires from more than 550 donors and added high-resolution HLA genotyping to investigate patterns of TCR occurrence.

As encoded in the germline V gene, CDR1 is LGHNA while CDR2 is YSLEER. For this chain, trimming is 0 bases at the V end and 2 bases at the J end, and the number of junction bases without a gene match is 6. The CDR3 runs 17 residues from the cysteine to the phenylalanine. Here the CDR3 DNA is all that survives: 51 bases in frame from base 1. To note about this clone: It lacks a known antigen. There are no base qualities to consult, and no much larger clone falls within one base.

The method was the immunoSEQ multiplex PCR assay. The multiplex PCR relied on a mix of 60 forward primers for TCR Vbeta segments and 13 reverse primers for TCR Jbeta segments. Amplification of the CDR3 region of rearranged TCR beta genes was performed with a multiplex PCR assay on genomic DNA. Amplified TCR beta libraries were sequenced as 87-base-pair reads on the Illumina HiSeq System. Processing in the source paper ran as follows. Across the 500 to 850 repertoires, a later analysis counted approximately 75 million unique TCR beta chains, 8.5 million to 12 million of which were shared by at least two donors. Raw reads were error-corrected and collapsed into unique sequences by a nearest-neighbor algorithm in which closely related sequences were merged to remove PCR and sequencing errors. V, D and J gene segments were assigned by aligning CDR3 sequences to IMGT reference sequences. Each retained sequence needed at least a six-nucleotide match to both a V gene segment and a J gene segment. Rearrangements were classified as productive when the CDR3 lacked stop codons and remained in frame with V and J, and all other rearrangements were classified as non-productive. CDR3 was defined according to IMGT convention as the region running from the second conserved V-encoded cysteine to the conserved J-encoded phenylalanine. In an earlier analysis of just under 600 of the donors, sequences lacking an unambiguous match to a single V gene segment were excluded. In an earlier analysis of 587 of the donors, a V segment was called functional when productive rearrangements were above 56.7%, and segregating when the standard deviation between donors exceeded 5%. A statistical classification framework was built to diagnose cytomegalovirus status from the catalog of TCR beta chain sequences. A later analysis assigned V and J genes by comparing TCR nucleotide sequences with IMGT/GENE-DB human TR gene sequences. In a later analysis, CDR3 sequences and most-parsimonious VDJ recombination scenarios were assigned using the TCRdist pipeline. In a later analysis, each TCR beta chain was defined by its CDR3 amino acid sequence together with its V-gene family, and reads lacking a unique V-gene family were excluded. To address suspected cross-contamination and a sequencing artifact, a later analysis removed roughly 640 highly shared, low-generation-probability nucleotide sequences. For each public chain, a later analysis derived a clonal expansion index from normalized ranks of inferred template counts within each repertoire. In a later analysis, generation probabilities were computed with a VDJ recombination model fitted to out-of-frame rearrangements, and the resulting probabilities were checked against IGoR. A later analysis scored TCR-TCR, TCR-HLA and TCR-CMV co-occurrence with hypergeometric tests, applying a repertoire-size bias correction to TCR pairs. False discovery rates were estimated in a later analysis by permuting HLA or CMV assignments 20 times. In a later analysis, co-occurring TCRs were grouped with DBSCAN, and TCRdist sequence similarity was added when clustering was performed within HLA-allele-positive subsets. Repertoires with fewer than 30,000 or more than 120,000 public chains were left out of co-occurrence clustering, as were four to six repertoires with anomalous nucleotide sharing. The table was pulled from immuneACCESS by TCRdb, which kept in-frame rearrangements only. Such tables lose some clones; where checked, under half of the loss comes from unresolved V genes, and the rest has no known cause. Clonal size and the V and J genes are those of that table, whereas D and trimming came from the DNA. The sample data list under 200,000 clones, and around 79% of these were observed just once. Together, the top ten hold roughly 7% of the sample.

In total, more than 500 healthy bone marrow donors made up the cohort. Cohort members were all nominally healthy when sampled, although unrecorded immune exposures were likely present. The donor tested CMV seropositive, placing the donor among the 290 or so seropositive members of the cohort. Each donor provided a peripheral blood sample, and peripheral blood mononuclear cells were used for TCR beta sequencing. The Qiagen DNeasy Blood Extraction Kit was used to extract genomic DNA from the blood cell samples. Overall study results and their limits: The classifier was reported to diagnose cytomegalovirus status with high specificity and sensitivity in both the original and validation cohorts. According to the authors, the approach could potentially be generalized to other disease states and immunological phenotypes. A total of 164 TCR beta chains were listed by the study as associated with cytomegalovirus. CMV serostatus was the only immune exposure information available for the cohort. At a false discovery rate of 0.05, a later analysis linked about 17,000 TCR beta sequences to specific HLA alleles. Some IMGT-functional V segments, including TRBV6-2 and TRBV6-3, could not be told apart with the 87-base-pair reads, so those segments were excluded. When HLA alleles, especially DR and DQ, strongly co-occurred, TCR associations were difficult to assign to individual alleles. Around 16 rarely observed V segments, including chromosome 9 orphons, were excluded from the earlier analysis of several hundred of the donors because counts were too low. The presence/absence analyses assumed that sequencing depth was roughly uniform across donors, and that assumption may not be true. Broadly in line with IMGT annotations, most TCR beta V segments showed up in productive rearrangements about 87% or about 30% of the time in an earlier analysis of under 700 of the donors. The sequencing pipeline was judged likely to have produced a cluster of highly shared sequence variants as a technical artifact. A later analysis found that most CMV-associated TCR beta chains appeared HLA-restricted, with HLA associations seemingly driven largely by CMV exposure. Correlated functional status among segregating V segments might be attributable to linkage disequilibrium, but an unknown experimental factor could not be ruled out. This cohort had only TCR beta chains sequenced, and the lack of alpha or paired-chain data limited which features could be detected. Across donors, most TCR sequences were observed very rarely, whereas some public TCRs were present in many individuals. A later genetic analysis reported fewer N-insertions in productive TCRs among donors in an Asian-associated ancestry cluster than the approximately 670-donor mean. Because HLA typing was missing for some donors at each locus, association tests included only the typed subset. An association between a missense DCLRE1C variant and V-gene and J-gene trimming of TCR beta chains was found in a later genetic analysis and replicated in an independent cohort. Several of the top co-occurrence clusters appeared to be linked to parvovirus B19, influenza, CMV and Epstein-Barr virus, according to a later analysis. A few of the identified cytomegalovirus-associated TCR beta chains were confirmed in vitro to be specific for cytomegalovirus antigens. A later analysis found that HLA-associated TCR beta chains were more clonally expanded and had lower generation probabilities than equally common non-associated chains. In a later analysis, the rate of TCR association differed among HLA loci, with DRB1 alleles having the most associated TCRs and HLA-C alleles having the fewest. A further reported finding was that TCR beta sequences accurately predicted the HLA-A and HLA-B alleles for most subjects in the first cohort.

The sequence is built from TRBV4-3 and TRBJ1-5; TRBD1 fits 8 bases in the junction. Sequencing input: PBMCs. The receptor was isolated from a male donor in good health and CMV-seropositive. The bases are TGCGCCAGCAGCCAAGAGGGGACAGGCGGAGGCAATCAGCCCCAGCATTTT. Its translation reads: CASSQEGTGGGNQPQHF.